These 31 T cell receptor beta chains were sequenced from one sample in a study of OX40 agonist ivuxolimab in advanced cancers. Using immunoSEQ multiplex PCR, the repertoire was profiled, and TCRdb retains in-frame clones only, with some absent. The data contain under 70,000 clones, about nine tenths of them singletons. The sample consisted of CD4+ or CD8+ T cells sorted from blood, taken in a trial of the OX40 agonist ivuxolimab. The receptor set was obtained from an adult with an advanced solid tumor such as melanoma, head and neck, liver or kidney cancer.

This clone appeared once. The gene calls are TRBV5-1 and TRBJ2-5; 8 bases match TRBD1. CDR3 length: 15 amino acids. V lost 0 bases, J lost 3 bases, and 4 bases stayed unmatched. Looked up from germline, CDR1 is SGHRS and CDR2 is YFSETQ. This CDR3 reads CASSLGQGMKETQYF. As DNA, the CDR3 is TGCGCCAGCAGCTTGGGACAGGGGATGAAAGAGACCCAGTACTTC.

The V call is TRBV2, the J call TRBJ1-2, with 9 bases fitting TRBD1. Per germline, CDR1 SNHLY and CDR2 FYNNEI. CDR3 length: 14 amino acids. After removal of 7 bases from V and 4 bases from J, the junction contained 7 bases not matched to a gene. CDR3 sequence: CASTQDRGSYGYTF. CDR3 DNA sequence: TGTGCCAGCACCCAGGACAGGGGCAGCTATGGCTACACCTTC.

This clone has just one count. V and J are TRBV18 and TRBJ2-5; D perhaps matches TRBD2 (6 bases). Germline CDR1 and CDR2: KGHSH and LQKENI. Trimming took off 1 base at V and 2 bases at J, with 14 bases between the two ends. This CDR3 is 16 amino acids long. The CDR3 region is CASSPLGTPTQETQYF. In nucleotides, the CDR3 is TGTGCCAGCTCACCACTCGGGACTCCCACTCAAGAGACCCAGTACTTC.

The chain carries TRBV25-1 and TRBJ1-4; D not certain. The CDR3 contains 16 residues. Per the germline V gene, CDR1 is MGHDK and CDR2 is SYGVNS. V was clipped by 3 bases and J by 3 bases, with 14 bases between them. CDR3: CASSEAWMGSNEKLFF. In nucleotides, the CDR3 is TGTGCCAGCAGTGAGGCATGGATGGGGTCTAATGAAAAACTGTTTTTT.

J is TRBJ1-1 and V is TRBV2; D is uncertain. The CDR3 covers 13 residues. Trimming cost V 2 bases and J 5 bases, with 9 bases left between them. CDR1 is SNHLY, CDR2 FYNNEI, per germline. CDR3 in amino acids: CASSERGGTEAFF. As DNA, the CDR3 is TGTGCCAGCAGTGAAAGAGGTGGGACTGAAGCTTTCTTT.

V gene TRBV5-1 combines with J gene TRBJ1-4; D gene ambiguous. Germline V gives CDR1 SGHRS, CDR2 YFSETQ. The CDR3 is made up of 14 amino acids. Trimming cost V 5 bases and J 5 bases, with 13 bases left between them. The CDR3 protein is CASRSGTENEKLFF. The CDR3 bases are TGCGCCAGCAGATCAGGCACGGAAAATGAAAAACTGTTTTTT.

The genes are TRBV28 and TRBJ2-7; D uncertain. The CDR3 length is 14 residues. CDR1 is MDHEN, CDR2 SYDVKM, per germline. The V end lost 2 bases, the J end lost 2 bases, and 10 bases lay between the germline ends. The CDR3 region is CASSLRQVTYEQYF. CDR3 DNA: TGTGCCAGCAGTTTACGGCAGGTGACCTACGAGCAGTACTTC. Looking up the rest from reference TRBV28 and TRBJ2-7 gives the full variable domain: DVKVTQSSRYLVKRTGEKVFLECVQDMDHENMFWYRQDPGLGLRLIYFSYDVKMKEKGDIPEGYSVSREKKERFSLILESASTNQTSMYLCASSLRQVTYEQYFGPGTRLTVT.

This clone was counted a single time. The CDR3: CASSLNGNNEQFF. The CDR3 DNA reads as TGTGCCAGCAGCTTGAACGGTAACAATGAGCAGTTCTTC. This chain uses TRBV11-1 with TRBJ2-1; D is unresolved. Germline CDR1 SGHAT, CDR2 FQDESV (reference sequence). CDR3 size: 13 residues. Trimming removed 3 bases at V and 5 bases at J, with 8 bases between.

The rearrangement joins TRBV2 to TRBJ1-4, with D possibly TRBD1 on 5 matching bases. V shed 8 bases and J shed 8 bases, with 15 bases lying between them. Germline-derived CDR1 and CDR2 are SNHLY and FYNNEI. CDR3 size: 13 residues. The CDR3 sequence is CASSGGGGEKLFF. The CDR3 nucleotides are TGTGCCAGCTCTGGGGGAGGAGGGGAAAAACTGTTTTTT.

The chain links TRBV28 to TRBJ2-1; 7 nucleotides line up with TRBD2. CDR1 is MDHEN and CDR2 is SYDVKM in the germline V gene. The CDR3 runs 17 residues. V lost 2 bases to trimming and J lost 0 bases; unmatched junction nucleotides: 7. The CDR3 bases are TGTGCCAGCAGTTTAGAGGCTAGCGGATTCTCCTACAATGAGCAGTTCTTC. Residues: CASSLEASGFSYNEQFF.

CDR3 coding DNA: TGTGCCAGCAGTACCGACAGGGGTGGATCACCCCTCCACTTT. Translated: CASSTDRGGSPLHF. The chain combines TRBV6-1 with TRBJ1-6, with 8 bases that match TRBD1. Germline assignment: CDR1 MNHNS and CDR2 SASEGT. Trimming removed 5 bases from V and 10 bases from J; junction bases left unmatched: 7. The CDR3 is 14 amino acids.

The V gene is TRBV2, the J gene TRBJ2-1; 11 bases agree with TRBD2. CDR1 is SNHLY, CDR2 FYNNEI, per germline. The V and J ends lost 7 bases and 0 bases, in that order; junction bases with no gene match: 11. The CDR3 extends over 18 amino acids. The DNA of the CDR3 is TGTGCCAGCACCAAACGAGCTAGCGGGGGGAGCTCCTACAATGAGCAGTTCTTC. As protein: CASTKRASGGSSYNEQFF.

The rearrangement joins TRBV7-9 to TRBJ1-1; D unresolved. Per germline, CDR1 SEHNR and CDR2 FQNEAQ (reference sequence). The CDR3 is 12 amino acids. V was cut by 6 bases and J by 11 bases, with 16 bases left in between. The CDR3: CASSNGPGVAFF. CDR3 DNA sequence: TGTGCCAGCAGTAACGGACCGGGTGTTGCTTTCTTT.

The V gene is TRBV11-2, the J gene TRBJ2-1, with D hard to call. Trimming took off 0 bases at V and 7 bases at J, with 7 bases between the two ends. CDR1 and CDR2 (germline): SGHAT, FQNNGV. The CDR3 totals 13 residues. CDR3 DNA sequence: TGTGCCAGCAGCTTAGATACGGCAAATGAGCAGTTCTTC. It translates to CASSLDTANEQFF.

J is TRBJ2-3 and V is TRBV6-4; D is ambiguous. V was clipped by 6 bases and J by 6 bases, with 13 bases between them. The length of the CDR3 is 13 residues. Germline CDR1 and CDR2: MRHNA and SNTAGT. The CDR3 reads CASSAAMGDTQYF. DNA for the CDR3: TGTGCCAGCAGCGCAGCGATGGGGGATACGCAGTATTTT.

The CDR3 DNA reads as TGTGCCTGGAGTTGGAGAGGCGTGAACGAGCAGTACTTC. Encoded protein: CAWSWRGVNEQYF. The chain links TRBV30 to TRBJ2-7; D ambiguous. CDR3 length equals 13 residues. CDR1 and CDR2 (germline): GTSNPN, SVGIG (reference sequence). The V end was cut by 2 bases, the J end by 5 bases, with 13 bases between.

The rearrangement links TRBV5-4 to TRBJ2-2; TRBD1 matches at 9 bases. Unmatched junction bases numbered 1, after V lost 0 bases and J lost 4 bases. The V gene's germline CDR1 is SGHNT and CDR2 YYREEE (reference sequence). CDR3 size: 15 residues. Here the CDR3 reads CASSLGQGGTGELFF. CDR3 nucleotides: TGTGCCAGCAGCTTGGGACAGGGGGGCACCGGGGAGCTGTTTTTT.

Written as DNA, the CDR3 is TGTGCCAACTCCTTCTCGCGGGACAGTGCCACAGATACGCAGTATTTT. It specifies CANSFSRDSATDTQYF. V gene TRBV7-9 combines with J gene TRBJ2-3; possible D gene TRBD1, 7 bases. The CDR3 loop spans 16 amino acids. Germline V gene lookup returns CDR1 SEHNR and CDR2 FQNEAQ (reference sequence). With 10 bases removed from V and 2 bases from J, the gap between germline ends came to 22 bases. The full variable domain, with the rest looked up from reference TRBV7-9 and TRBJ2-3, is DTGVSQNPRHKITKRGQNVTFRCDPISEHNRLYWYRQTLGQGPEFLTYFQNEAQLEKSRLLSDRFSAERPKGSFSTLEIQRTEQGDSAMYLCANSFSRDSATDTQYFGPGTRLTVL.

The J gene is TRBJ2-7, the V gene TRBV15; D ambiguous. The CDR3 runs 15 residues. The germline V and J ends were trimmed by 0 bases and 0 bases, with 9 bases remaining between them. Germline-derived CDR1 and CDR2 are LNHNV and YYDKDF (reference sequence). DNA for the CDR3: TGTGCCACCAGCAGAGATTCCACAAGCTCCTACGAGCAGTACTTC. Its translation is CATSRDSTSSYEQYF.

The chain has TRBV19 and TRBJ1-1; D is uncertain. V was pared by 1 base and J by 1 base, with 10 bases between. The germline CDR1 and CDR2 sequences are LNHDA and SQIVND (reference sequence). CDR3 length: 15 residues. DNA of the CDR3: TGTGCCAGTAGTATAGCTAGGTGGGAGAACACTGAAGCTTTCTTT. This translates into CASSIARWENTEAFF.

The chain has TRBV11-2 and TRBJ1-5; D gene unclear. Germline values: CDR1 SGHAT, CDR2 FQNNGV. The CDR3 loop spans 16 amino acids. Trimming took off 0 bases at V and 3 bases at J, with 12 bases between the two ends. The CDR3 DNA sequence: TGTGCCAGCAGCTTAGACAGAATAGGGCCCAATCAGCCCCAGCATTTT. Amino acid sequence: CASSLDRIGPNQPQHF.

The rearrangement links TRBV4-2 to TRBJ2-1, with 15 bases fitting TRBD2. The CDR3 extends over 16 amino acids. Germline assignment: CDR1 LGHNA and CDR2 YNFKEQ. Trimming took 1 base from V and 6 from J; bases not matched to a gene: 1. The CDR3 DNA sequence: TGTGCCAGCAGCCAAGCGGGACTAGCGGGAGGCAATGAGCAGTTCTTC. Translated, it gives CASSQAGLAGGNEQFF.

V gene TRBV6-1 combines with J gene TRBJ1-5; TRBD1 agrees at 8 bases. The CDR3 has 15 residues. Trimming took 6 bases from V and 6 from J; bases not matched to a gene: 10. Germline CDR1 MNHNS, CDR2 SASEGT. The CDR3 nucleotides are TGTGCCAGCAGCGGACAGGGAGGGTGGTCTCAGCCCCAGCATTTT. Its protein product is CASSGQGGWSQPQHF.

The chain carries TRBV27 and TRBJ2-6; D remains unclear. Deletions cut 5 bases from V and 0 bases from J, with 8 bases between. Per germline, CDR1 MNHEY and CDR2 SMNVEV (reference sequence). This CDR3 comprises 15 residues. In DNA form, the CDR3 reads TGTGCCAGCAGTCCACCAGGCTCTGGGGCCAACGTCCTGACTTTC. It codes for CASSPPGSGANVLTF.

CDR3 coding DNA: TGCGCCAGCAGTCAATTCGGGGGTGAACGGGAGGGCCTCCAAGAGACCCAGTACTTC. Amino acids: CASSQFGGEREGLQETQYF. This chain connects TRBV23-1 to TRBJ2-5; 8 bases match TRBD2. TRBV23-1 is recorded as an ORF, its role being uncertain. The CDR3 totals 19 residues. Trimming at V came to 1 base and at J to 1 base, leaving 14 bases not matched to a gene.

V gene TRBV6-1 combines with J gene TRBJ1-5; 7 positions agree with TRBD1. Germline CDR1 reads MNHNS; CDR2 reads SASEGT. CDR3 length equals 14 residues. J was trimmed by 2 bases and V by 5 bases; bases with no gene match: 3. The CDR3 coding sequence is TGTGCCAGCAGTTCAGGGGGAGGCAATCAGCCCCAGCATTTT. It translates to CASSSGGGNQPQHF.

This chain links TRBV10-3 with TRBJ2-7; D may correspond to TRBD1 or TRBD2 (6 bases each). Trimming left V 4 bases short and J 2 bases short, with 18 bases between. The CDR3 runs 16 residues. The germline V gene has CDR1 ENHRY and CDR2 SYGVKD. CDR3 sequence: CAISGGAGGYTYEQYF. DNA of the CDR3: TGTGCCATCAGTGGGGGGGCAGGTGGATACACCTACGAGCAGTACTTC.

In its sample, this clone was seen once. The chain couples TRBV28 to TRBJ1-6; D gene uncertain. Deletions cut 7 bases from V and 7 bases from J, with 8 bases between. The germline gives CDR1 MDHEN, CDR2 SYDVKM. CDR3 length equals 12 residues. This CDR3 reads CASTTPNSPLHF. CDR3 nucleotides: TGTGCCAGCACCACACCAAATTCACCCCTCCACTTT.

This clone was seen only once. The chain links TRBV6-1 to TRBJ1-5; 9 nucleotides agree with TRBD1. This CDR3 has 17 residues. The ends lost 4 bases at V and 4 bases at J; junction bases unmatched: 11. The germline V gene encodes CDR1 MNHNS and CDR2 SASEGT. The CDR3 coding sequence is TGTGCCAGCAGTGCGGGACAGGGAGCTGGACGGAATCAGCCCCAGCATTTT. Amino acid sequence: CASSAGQGAGRNQPQHF.

The genes are TRBV29-1 and TRBJ2-1; D ambiguous. The ends were cut back, 7 bases at V and 4 bases at J, with 11 bases in the middle. There are 12 residues in the CDR3. CDR1 is SQVTM and CDR2 is ANQGSEA in the germline V gene. Here the CDR3 reads CSARTVYNEQFF. CDR3 coding DNA: TGCAGCGCCAGGACGGTATACAATGAGCAGTTCTTC.

The chain links TRBV29-1 to TRBJ2-1, with a weak D call TRBD1 (6 bases). Deletions cut 2 bases from V and 1 base from J, with 9 bases between. Germline values: CDR1 SQVTM, CDR2 ANQGSEA. This CDR3 has 14 residues. CDR3 loop: CSVERGFSYNEQFF. The DNA for the CDR3 is TGCAGCGTTGAAAGGGGGTTTTCCTACAATGAGCAGTTCTTC.